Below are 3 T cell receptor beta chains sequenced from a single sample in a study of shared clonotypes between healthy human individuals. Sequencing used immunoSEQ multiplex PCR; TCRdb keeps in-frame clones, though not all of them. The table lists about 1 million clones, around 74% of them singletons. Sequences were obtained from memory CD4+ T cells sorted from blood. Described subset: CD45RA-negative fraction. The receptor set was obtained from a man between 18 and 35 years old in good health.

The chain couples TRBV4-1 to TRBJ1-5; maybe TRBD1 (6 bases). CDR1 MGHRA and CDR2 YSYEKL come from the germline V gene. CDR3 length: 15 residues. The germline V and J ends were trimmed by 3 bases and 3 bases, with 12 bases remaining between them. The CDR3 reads CASSHKAGDNQPQHF. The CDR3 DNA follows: TGCGCCAGCAGCCATAAGGCAGGGGACAATCAGCCCCAGCATTTT.

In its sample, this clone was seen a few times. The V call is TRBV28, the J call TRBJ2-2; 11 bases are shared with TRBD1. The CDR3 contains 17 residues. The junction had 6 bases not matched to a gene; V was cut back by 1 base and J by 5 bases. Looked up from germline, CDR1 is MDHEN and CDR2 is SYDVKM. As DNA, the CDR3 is TGTGCCAGCAGTTTATCCCCAGGACAGGGGGCGACCGGGGAGCTGTTTTTT. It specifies CASSLSPGQGATGELFF.

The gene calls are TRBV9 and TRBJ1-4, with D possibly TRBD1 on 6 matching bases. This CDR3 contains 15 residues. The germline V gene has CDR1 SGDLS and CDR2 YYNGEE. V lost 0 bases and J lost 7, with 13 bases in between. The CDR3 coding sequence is TGTGCCAGCAGCGTAGATCAGGGGCCGGGTGAAAAACTGTTTTTT. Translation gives CASSVDQGPGEKLFF.